This TCR beta chain is drawn from a study of shared clonotypes between healthy human individuals. The method was immunoSEQ multiplex PCR; TCRdb's version includes in-frame clones alone and lacks a portion of them. The sample has under 2.5 million clones, approximately 90% seen once. V was pared by 0 bases and J by 3 bases, with 6 bases of the junction left unmatched. Per germline, CDR1 SGHRS and CDR2 YFSETQ. This CDR3 has 16 residues. The sequenced material came from naive CD4+ T cells from PBMCs. The subset is: CD45RA+ positively selected. This receptor was taken from a man in his late teens or twenties in good health. Some clones in this sample may be carry-over from other donors' samples. J is TRBJ2-3 and V is TRBV5-1, with TRBD2 identical over 8 bases. The CDR3 DNA reads as TGCGCCAGCAGCTTGGTCGGGAGGGCCGTGACAGATACGCAGTATTTT. It codes for CASSLVGRAVTDTQYF.